These T cell receptor beta chains were read from a single sample in a study of blood T cell repertoires in COVID-19. Generated by immunoSEQ multiplex PCR, the TCRdb table keeps only in-frame clones and is missing some. This table holds roughly 250,000 clones, just under 90% found once. The sequenced material came from peripheral blood. These receptors were taken from a woman in her 40s with acute or convalescent COVID-19. Each CDR3 is given with its conserved first and last residue. The D gene is left open where the match is weak. Some rows have no size entry. The others give once, few or many, or a class for an expanded clone.

V gene	D gene	J gene	clone size	CDR3 protein	CDR3 DNA
TRBV12-5	TRBD1	TRBJ1-2	NA	CASGLTPGQEPGYTF	TGTGCTAGTGGTTTGACACCGGGACAGGAACCTGGCTACACCTTC
TRBV3-1/TRBV3-2	NA	TRBJ1-3	NA	CASRKTGSSGNTIYF	TGTGCCAGCAGAAAGACTGGCTCCTCTGGAAACACCATATATTTT
TRBV19	TRBD1	TRBJ2-1	NA	CASSRRTGSVISYNEQFF	TGTGCCAGTAGTAGACGGACAGGGAGTGTGATTTCCTACAATGAGCAGTTCTTC
TRBV29-1	NA	TRBJ2-5	NA	CSLRRGQETQYF	TGCAGTCTCCGTAGGGGGCAAGAGACCCAGTACTTC
TRBV30	NA	TRBJ1-1	NA	CAWSRGTEAFF	TGTGCCTGGAGTCGAGGCACTGAAGCTTTCTTT
TRBV5-1	NA	TRBJ2-5	NA	CASGLLGQRGETQYF	TGCGCCAGCGGGCTACTCGGACAGAGGGGAGAGACCCAGTACTTC
TRBV10-2	NA	TRBJ1-5	few	CASSESKYRTSNQPQHF	TGCGCCAGCAGTGAGTCGAAGTACAGGACCAGCAATCAGCCCCAGCATTTT
TRBV6-6	NA	TRBJ1-3	NA	CASRNPQQTGPNTIYF	TGTGCCAGCAGAAACCCTCAACAAACAGGGCCAAACACCATATATTTT
TRBV29-1	NA	TRBJ2-6	NA	CSVGQDPGANVLTF	TGCAGCGTTGGACAGGATCCTGGGGCCAACGTCCTGACTTTC
TRBV19	TRBD2	TRBJ2-3	NA	CASSTSGGPPADTQYF	TGTGCCAGTAGTACTAGCGGGGGACCTCCCGCAGATACGCAGTATTTT
TRBV5-6	TRBD1	TRBJ1-1	NA	CASSGPGTGGTEAFF	TGTGCCAGCAGCGGTCCCGGGACAGGGGGCACTGAAGCTTTCTTT
TRBV6-6	NA	TRBJ2-5	NA	CASSYGRAGETQYF	TGTGCCAGCAGTTACGGCAGGGCTGGAGAGACCCAGTACTTC
TRBV9	TRBD1	TRBJ1-2	once	CASSEGAGDGYTF	TGTGCCAGCAGCGAGGGGGCCGGAGATGGCTACACCTTC
TRBV19	NA	TRBJ1-1	few	CASSMEDQGLMNTEAFF	TGTGCCAGTAGTATGGAGGACCAGGGGCTCATGAACACTGAAGCTTTCTTT
TRBV28	NA	TRBJ1-6	once	CASSLEGFNSPLHF	TGTGCCAGCAGTTTGGAGGGTTTTAATTCACCCCTCCACTTT
TRBV6-5	NA	TRBJ1-2	NA	CASSPSPGRGYGYTF	TGTGCCAGCAGTCCCTCCCCGGGGAGGGGCTATGGCTACACCTTC
TRBV7-9	NA	TRBJ2-2	NA	CASSLGFREGTGELFF	TGTGCCAGCAGCTTAGGTTTCAGGGAAGGCACCGGGGAGCTGTTTTTT
TRBV7-9	TRBD1	TRBJ1-4	NA	CASSYTGEVWEKLFF	TGTGCCAGCAGCTACACAGGGGAAGTATGGGAAAAACTGTTTTTT
TRBV27	NA	TRBJ1-2	NA	CASSLSVMGTTQGYTF	TGTGCCAGCAGTTTATCTGTCATGGGGACTACGCAAGGCTACACCTTC
TRBV6-5	NA	TRBJ1-6	NA	CASRSGGGNSPLHF	TGTGCCAGCAGATCGGGGGGCGGTAATTCACCCCTCCACTTT
TRBV3-1/TRBV3-2	TRBD1	TRBJ1-1	NA	CASSQDRGQGYTEAFF	TGTGCCAGCAGCCAAGACAGGGGGCAGGGCTACACTGAAGCTTTCTTT
TRBV6-6	TRBD1	TRBJ1-6	NA	CASSPPLGRQGRNSPLHF	TGTGCCAGCAGTCCGCCCCTGGGTAGACAGGGCCGGAATTCACCCCTCCACTTT
TRBV14	NA	TRBJ1-5	NA	CASSQFGTTSNQPQHF	TGTGCCAGCAGCCAGTTTGGGACAACCAGCAATCAGCCCCAGCATTTT
TRBV3-1/TRBV3-2	NA	TRBJ1-2	once	CASRDTGTGGYTF	TGTGCCAGCAGAGATACAGGGACGGGAGGCTACACCTTC
TRBV4-1	TRBD1	TRBJ1-2	NA	CASSPRQGGYTF	TGCGCCAGCAGCCCTCGACAGGGAGGCTACACCTTC
TRBV5-4	NA	TRBJ1-2	NA	CASSLKVGVGYGYTF	TGTGCCAGCAGCTTGAAAGTAGGGGTGGGGTATGGCTACACCTTC
TRBV2	NA	TRBJ1-1	NA	CASRAGPNTEAFF	TGTGCCAGCAGGGCAGGGCCGAACACTGAAGCTTTCTTT
TRBV5-6	NA	TRBJ2-1	NA	CASSWGDNEQFF	TGTGCCAGCAGCTGGGGGGACAATGAGCAGTTCTTC
TRBV19	NA	TRBJ2-1	once	CASSIQGYEQFF	TGTGCCAGTAGTATCCAGGGCTATGAGCAGTTCTTC
TRBV7-2	TRBD2	TRBJ2-2	few	CASSFGGANTGELFF	TGTGCCAGCAGCTTCGGGGGGGCGAACACCGGGGAGCTGTTTTTT
TRBV5-1	NA	TRBJ2-3	once	CASSSGGTLSTDTQYF	TGCGCCAGCAGCTCCGGGGGGACACTAAGCACAGATACGCAGTATTTT
TRBV9	TRBD1	TRBJ1-2	few	CASSVGLGTGGAKIYGYTF	TGTGCCAGCAGCGTGGGATTGGGGACAGGGGGCGCAAAAATCTATGGCTACACCTTC
TRBV11-3	NA	TRBJ1-1	NA	CASSFSPNTEAFF	TGTGCCAGCAGCTTCTCCCCGAACACTGAAGCTTTCTTT
TRBV19	TRBD1	TRBJ1-2	NA	CASSDQGARNYGYTF	TGTGCCAGTAGTGATCAGGGGGCGCGGAACTATGGCTACACCTTC
TRBV10-3	NA	TRBJ1-2	once	CAISEGGWDYGYTF	TGTGCCATCAGTGAGGGGGGCTGGGACTATGGCTACACCTTC
TRBV25-1	TRBD1	TRBJ2-1	NA	CASSDGDRGYNEQFF	TGTGCCAGCAGTGATGGGGACAGGGGGTACAATGAGCAGTTCTTC
TRBV6-1	NA	TRBJ2-3	NA	CASSEPGGPTDTQYF	TGTGCCAGCAGTGAGCCTGGGGGCCCCACAGATACGCAGTATTTT
TRBV10-1	TRBD1	TRBJ1-3	NA	CASSGISGTGKNTIYF	TGCGCCAGCAGTGGGATCTCCGGGACAGGGAAAAACACCATATATTTT
TRBV5-1	NA	TRBJ2-5	NA	CASSSLEKETQYF	TGCGCCAGCAGCTCCCTGGAGAAAGAGACCCAGTACTTC
TRBV19	NA	TRBJ1-2	NA	CASSIGWAQFDGYTF	TGTGCCAGTAGTATAGGGTGGGCACAGTTCGATGGCTACACCTTC
TRBV4-1	NA	TRBJ2-2	NA	CASSPRSDRNTGELFF	TGCGCCAGCAGCCCGAGATCGGACAGGAACACCGGGGAGCTGTTTTTT
TRBV5-1	NA	TRBJ1-2	NA	CASSLAGNEGYTF	TGCGCCAGCAGCTTGGCAGGGAATGAAGGCTACACCTTC